This TCR beta chain was sequenced during a study of cytomegalovirus exposure and HLA in healthy donors. Broader study findings: The authors later found HLA-associated TCR beta chains more clonally expanded than equally common others. After further analysis at a later stage, 17,000 or so TCR beta sequences were associated with HLA alleles at 0.05 false discovery rate. Previous analysis showed most TCR beta V segments were productive about 87% or about 30% of the time.

To note about this clone: Its specificity is unknown.

Primers included in the PCR were 60 Vbeta and 13 Jbeta primers. Here immunoSEQ multiplex PCR was the method, and the copy in TCRdb shows in-frame clones only, minus some. The data show some 170,000 clones, roughly four fifths seen once. The germline gives CDR1 SNHLY, CDR2 FYNNEI. Trimming stripped 6 bases from V and 6 bases from J, with 18 bases between. CDR3 size: 15 residues. The clonotype comes from a man between 60 and 75 years old in good health and CMV-seronegative. The chain combines TRBV2 with TRBJ2-1; possibly TRBD2 for D (5 bases). Material for sequencing was PBMCs. CDR3: CASSRPTVTINEQFF. The DNA for the CDR3 is TGTGCCAGCAGCCGCCCCACCGTGACTATCAATGAGCAGTTCTTC.